The 23 T cell receptor beta chains given below trace back to one sample, sequenced in a study of blood T cell repertoires in COVID-19. The method was immunoSEQ multiplex PCR; TCRdb's version includes in-frame clones alone and lacks a portion of them. The sample has a few hundred thousand clones, 80% to 85% seen once. The sample taken for sequencing was peripheral blood. These receptors came from a person in their 70s with COVID-19, enrolled during active disease.

This chain links TRBV28 with TRBJ1-1; D gene ambiguous. This CDR3 has 13 amino acids. The germline V gene encodes CDR1 MDHEN and CDR2 SYDVKM. V was trimmed by 6 bases and J by 7 bases, leaving 15 bases between them. As DNA, the CDR3 is TGTGCCAGCAGCCCGGGTGGAAAGATTGAAGCTTTCTTT. Its protein is CASSPGGKIEAFF.

This sequence joins TRBV29-1 and TRBJ2-7, with 8 bases fitting TRBD2. This CDR3 is 14 amino acids long. Germline V lookup: CDR1 SQVTM, CDR2 ANQGSEA. The junction had 15 bases not matched to a gene; V was cut back by 3 bases and J by 11 bases. The CDR3 DNA reads as TGCAGCGTTGATGGTGAGCGGGGGTCGCCTATGGAGTACTTC. This translates into CSVDGERGSPMEYF.

V usage is TRBV27 and J usage is TRBJ1-1; D not resolved. From germline, CDR1 is MNHEY and CDR2 SMNVEV (reference sequence). The V and J ends lost 6 bases and 6 bases respectively, with 11 bases between them. The CDR3 is 12 residues long. The CDR3 sequence is CASSGGRSEAFF. The DNA of the CDR3 is TGTGCCAGCAGCGGAGGGCGCTCTGAAGCTTTCTTT.

J is TRBJ1-1 and V is TRBV6-5, with D uncertain. The germline V and J ends were trimmed by 1 base and 0 bases, with 9 bases remaining between them. CDR3 length equals 15 residues. Per the germline V gene, CDR1 is MNHEY and CDR2 is SVGAGI. DNA of the CDR3: TGTGCCAGCAGTTACTTTAGCGGTCTGAACACTGAAGCTTTCTTT. This codes for CASSYFSGLNTEAFF.

In its sample, this clone was seen a few times. The V gene is TRBV20-1, the J gene TRBJ2-1; the match to TRBD2 covers 10 bases. This CDR3 has 14 amino acids. Trimming cost V 3 bases and J 7 bases; bases outside gene matches: 6. Germline CDR1 and CDR2: DFQATT and SNEGSKA (reference sequence). CDR3 nucleotides: TGCAGTGCTAGTTACCTAGCGGGAGCGAATGAGCAGTTCTTC. The encoded protein is CSASYLAGANEQFF.

This clone was observed a single time. This chain joins TRBV6-1 and TRBJ2-7, with 11 bases aligning to TRBD2. CDR3 size: 16 residues. CDR1 and CDR2 (germline): MNHNS, SASEGT. J was trimmed by 3 bases and V by 1 base; bases with no gene match: 5. DNA for the CDR3: TGTGCCAGCAGTGAAGTGACTAGCGGGATTCACTACGAGCAGTACTTC. The encoded protein is CASSEVTSGIHYEQYF.

This clone turned up a few times. The gene calls are TRBV20-1 and TRBJ2-7, with 8 bases matching TRBD1. Looked up from germline, CDR1 is DFQATT and CDR2 is SNEGSKA (reference sequence). The CDR3 is 14 residues long. Unmatched junction bases numbered 11, after V lost 3 bases and J lost 7 bases. CDR3 sequence: CSASDRGPQGEQYF. The CDR3 DNA reads TGCAGTGCTAGTGACAGGGGCCCCCAGGGGGAGCAGTACTTC.

The rearrangement uses TRBV19 and TRBJ2-6, with 9 bases aligning to TRBD1. With V trimmed by 5 bases and J by 2 bases, 7 bases remained unmatched. This CDR3 has 17 amino acids. CDR1 is LNHDA and CDR2 is SQIVND in the germline V gene (reference sequence). The CDR3 here is CASSGGTGRAGANVLTF. The DNA for the CDR3 is TGTGCCAGTAGTGGCGGGACAGGGAGGGCTGGGGCCAACGTCCTGACTTTC. The full variable domain, in which reference TRBV19 and TRBJ2-6 provide the parts outside the CDR3, is DGGITQSPKYLFRKEGQNVTLSCEQNLNHDAMYWYRQDPGQGLRLIYYSQIVNDFQKGDIAEGYSVSREKKESFPLTVTSAQKNPTAFYLCASSGGTGRAGANVLTFGAGSRLTVL.

The gene calls are TRBV12-3 or TRBV12-4 and TRBJ1-2; tentatively, D is TRBD1 (5 bases). This CDR3 is 12 amino acids long. Trimming took 6 bases from V and 2 from J, leaving 7 bases between them. The CDR3 DNA follows: TGTGCCAGCAGCCGACAGAACTATGGCTACACCTTC. Translated, it gives CASSRQNYGYTF.

There are a few counts of this clone. The chain recombines TRBV7-3 with TRBJ2-7; D not certain. V was clipped by 1 base and J by 5 bases, with 12 bases between them. The CDR3 has 14 amino acids. Germline assignment: CDR1 SGHTA and CDR2 FQGTGA. The CDR3 is CASSLKAGSDEQYF. The CDR3 bases are TGTGCCAGCAGCTTAAAAGCCGGCAGCGACGAGCAGTACTTC.

About this clone itself: The sample holds other DNA sequences that translate to the same CDR3. The chain recombines TRBV5-1 with TRBJ2-1; 7 bases agree with TRBD2. The trim removed 0 bases at V and 0 bases at J, leaving 3 bases unmatched. The germline gives CDR1 SGHRS, CDR2 YFSETQ. The CDR3 is 16 residues long. CDR3 residues: CASSLGGGGSYNEQFF. Written as DNA, the CDR3 is TGCGCCAGCAGCTTGGGGGGCGGGGGCTCCTACAATGAGCAGTTCTTC.

CDR3 loop: CSVTLGSQQETQYF. CDR3 DNA: TGCAGCGTAACACTGGGCTCACAACAAGAGACCCAGTACTTC. The rearrangement uses TRBV29-1 and TRBJ2-5; D uncertain. V was shortened by 6 bases and J by 2 bases, with 16 bases between the two germline ends. This CDR3 has 14 residues. Germline loops: CDR1 SQVTM, CDR2 ANQGSEA.

The chain links TRBV11-3 to TRBJ2-3; 10 bases align to TRBD2. Germline V gene lookup returns CDR1 SGHNT and CDR2 YENEEA. The CDR3 sequence is 14 residues long. The V segment lost 2 bases and the J segment 6 bases; nucleotides outside the gene matches: 2. For the CDR3, the DNA is TGTGCCAGCAGCTTACTAGCGGGAGTTGATACGCAGTATTTT. This sequence encodes CASSLLAGVDTQYF.

This CDR3 reads CASSKQVSSYNEQFF. The DNA of the CDR3 is TGTGCCAGCAGCAAGCAGGTGAGCTCCTACAATGAGCAGTTCTTC. V gene TRBV21-1 combines with J gene TRBJ2-1; the table assigns TRBD1, which was not confirmed against the DNA. TRBV21-1 counts as a pseudogene. The CDR3 contains 15 residues.

CDR3: CASSLQGAGVKNIQYF. The CDR3 nucleotides read TGTGCCAGCTCACTACAGGGGGCAGGGGTGAAAAACATTCAGTACTTC. The rearrangement joins TRBV18 to TRBJ2-4; 9 nucleotides agree with TRBD1. V lost 4 bases and J lost 4; bases outside the gene matches: 8. CDR1 and CDR2 from the germline V gene are KGHSH and LQKENI. The CDR3 is 16 amino acids.

This CDR3 is CASSLRGPSGGYTF. The CDR3, as DNA: TGTGCCAGCAGCTTAAGGGGGCCATCAGGCGGCTACACCTTC. V gene TRBV11-2 combines with J gene TRBJ1-2; TRBD1 aligns across 7 bases. V lost 2 bases, J lost 8 bases, and 8 bases stayed unmatched. This CDR3 is built from 14 residues. CDR1 is SGHAT, CDR2 FQNNGV, per germline.

The gene calls are TRBV9 and TRBJ2-3; 7 bases align to TRBD1. CDR1 and CDR2 from the germline V gene are SGDLS and YYNGEE. The CDR3 totals 14 residues. J lost 1 base, V lost 6 bases, and 5 bases had no gene match. CDR3: CASTEGAGTDTQYF. The CDR3 coding sequence is TGTGCCAGCACCGAGGGGGCCGGCACAGATACGCAGTATTTT.

This clone came up many times. V and J are TRBV4-1 and TRBJ1-2, with D possibly being TRBD1 (5 bases). The CDR3 spans 14 residues. Germline CDR1 MGHRA, CDR2 YSYEKL. V was clipped by 5 bases and J by 4 bases, with 14 bases between them. DNA of the CDR3: TGCGCCAGCAGCGACGGGGCCGGGGGCTATGGCTACACCTTC. Translated, it gives CASSDGAGGYGYTF.

The chain combines TRBV6-5 with TRBJ2-3; a possible D gene is TRBD2 (6 bases). Trimming took 6 bases from V and 4 from J, leaving 14 bases between them. CDR3 length equals 14 residues. The germline V gene has CDR1 MNHEY and CDR2 SVGAGI. As DNA, the CDR3 is TGTGCCAGCAGGCCAAGAGCGGGCGCAGATACGCAGTATTTT. It is translated as CASRPRAGADTQYF.

The V gene is TRBV27, the J gene TRBJ1-1; 8 positions agree with TRBD1. The CDR3 spans 15 residues. The germline V gene encodes CDR1 MNHEY and CDR2 SMNVEV (reference sequence). V shed 6 bases and J 8 bases; nucleotides not matched to a gene: 14. Here the CDR3 reads CASRTPRGRSGEAFF. The CDR3, as DNA: TGTGCCAGCAGGACCCCCAGGGGGCGGAGCGGGGAAGCTTTCTTT.

This clone was picked up one time. V and J are TRBV5-6 and TRBJ2-5; D may be TRBD2 (5 bases). The germline V and J ends were trimmed by 4 bases and 1 base, with 14 bases remaining between them. The length of the CDR3 is 15 residues. CDR1 and CDR2 (germline): SGHDT, YYEEEE. CDR3 sequence reads: CASSPPTAAQETQYF. The CDR3 DNA is TGTGCCAGCAGCCCCCCAACAGCGGCCCAAGAGACCCAGTACTTC.

This chain connects TRBV5-8 to TRBJ1-5; maybe TRBD1 (6 bases). Trimming removed 9 bases at V and 6 bases at J, with 16 bases between. Germline CDR1 and CDR2: SGHTS and YDEGEE. This CDR3 is built from 13 residues. The CDR3: CATAQGYGQPQHF. Written as DNA, the CDR3 is TGTGCCACCGCACAGGGTTACGGTCAGCCCCAGCATTTT.

CDR3: CASVLGEYYGYTF. The DNA for the CDR3 is TGTGCCAGCGTTTTGGGAGAGTACTATGGCTACACCTTC. V gene TRBV5-5 combines with J gene TRBJ1-2; D not resolved. Germline lookup yields CDR1 SGHKS and CDR2 YYEKEE (reference sequence). V was cut by 7 bases and J by 3 bases, with 13 bases left in between. CDR3 size: 13 residues.